These T cell receptor beta chains were read from a single sample in a study of T-cell memory formation after mild COVID-19. Each CDR3 protein is one row after TCRdb ran MiXCR on the 5' RACE reads. The sample shows hundreds of thousands of distinct CDR3 sequences, 18% of them seen only once. Sequenced material: PBMCs or a T cell subset sorted from them (not recorded which). The receptors derive from an adult woman who had mild COVID-19 (a few samples of this study predate the infection). Cell type and time point are not known. The CDR3 runs from the conserved cysteine through the conserved F or W. The D gene is left open where the match is weak. Size values are once, few and many counts, or a class for expanded clones, and some rows have none.

size,V,D,J,DNA,CDR3
few,TRBV29-1,NA,TRBJ1-1,TGCAGCGCCATTCGGACGGGGAGGAGCACTGAAGCTTTCTTT,CSAIRTGRSTEAFF
NA,TRBV20-1,NA,TRBJ1-1,TGCAGTGCTAGATCAGTAGCTAACACTGAAGCTTTCTTT,CSARSVANTEAFF
few,TRBV20-1,TRBD2,TRBJ2-7,TGCAGTGCCAGCAAAACTAGCGGGAACATTTACGAGCAGTACTTC,CSASKTSGNIYEQYF
NA,TRBV5-1,NA,TRBJ1-4,TGCGCCAGCAGCGGACTTACAGGGTTTAATGAAAAACTGTTTTTT,CASSGLTGFNEKLFF
NA,TRBV12-3/TRBV12-4,TRBD1,TRBJ1-5,TGTGCCAGCTGCCAGACAGGGGTCTATAGCAATCAGCCCCAGCATTTT,CASCQTGVYSNQPQHF
NA,TRBV4-1,NA,TRBJ2-1,TGCGCCAGCAGCCATATGGCAGGGCAGACCTACAATGAGCAGTTCTTC,CASSHMAGQTYNEQFF
NA,TRBV24-1,TRBD1,TRBJ2-2,TGTGCCACCAGTGAAATCGGGACAGGGGGCGGGGAGCTGTTTTTT,CATSEIGTGGGELFF
many,TRBV6-5,TRBD2,TRBJ2-1,TGTGCCAGCTGCCCGCTAGCGGGGGGCGAGTGGTTCTTC,CASCPLAGGEWFF
few,TRBV6-2/TRBV6-3,TRBD1,TRBJ2-3,TGTGCCAGCGGCTGGACAGGAATTGGCACAGATACGCAGTATTTT,CASGWTGIGTDTQYF
few,TRBV20-1,NA,TRBJ2-3,TGCAGTGCTAGAGCTCCTTCGGGTGATACGCAGTATTTT,CSARAPSGDTQYF
many,TRBV7-9,TRBD1,TRBJ1-5,TGTGCCAGCAGCTTAGCAGGGGGCAGCAATCAGCCCCAGCATTTT,CASSLAGGSNQPQHF
many,TRBV27,TRBD1,TRBJ1-2,TGTGCCAGCAGTCCCAGGACAGGGACCGTAGGCACCTTC,CASSPRTGTVGTF
NA,TRBV24-1,TRBD2,TRBJ2-3,TGTGCCACCAGTGACAGGAGCCATTTAGCGGGAGTTGGCACAGATACGCAGTATTTT,CATSDRSHLAGVGTDTQYF
NA,TRBV7-2,NA,TRBJ1-5,TGTGCCAGCAGCTCCCCCCCCGTGCAGCCCCAGCATTTT,CASSSPPVQPQHF
few,TRBV10-2,TRBD1,TRBJ2-1,TGCGCCAGCAGTGAGAGGGGGCACAATGAGCAGTTCTTC,CASSERGHNEQFF
few,TRBV5-4,NA,TRBJ1-4,TGTGCCAGCAGCTTGGTTGGTTCTAATGAAAAACTGTTTTTT,CASSLVGSNEKLFF
few,TRBV25-1,NA,TRBJ2-2,TGTGCCAGCTTTCACGGGCCAACCGGGGAGCTGTTTTTT,CASFHGPTGELFF
few,TRBV12-3/TRBV12-4,NA,TRBJ1-2,TGTGCCAGCAGTTTATATAGCACAGCTAACTATGGCTACACCTTC,CASSLYSTANYGYTF
few,TRBV24-1,NA,TRBJ2-3,TGTGCCACCAGTGATTTCAAGGAGGCGAGCGGAGCAGATACGCAGTATTTT,CATSDFKEASGADTQYF
NA,TRBV6-5,TRBD1,TRBJ2-4,TGTGCCAGTCGGACAGGCCTAGCCAAAAACATTCAGTACTTC,CASRTGLAKNIQYF
NA,TRBV7-2,NA,TRBJ1-3,TGTGCCAGCAGCCGTTCGGGCGGAAACACCATATATTTT,CASSRSGGNTIYF
NA,TRBV7-8,NA,TRBJ2-5,TGTGCCAGCAGCCCTACCGTGGGAGAAGAGACCCAGTACTTC,CASSPTVGEETQYF
NA,TRBV29-1,NA,TRBJ1-1,TGCAGCGTTTCGGCAGGAATGAACACTGAAGCTTTCTTT,CSVSAGMNTEAFF
NA,TRBV24-1,NA,TRBJ2-3,TGTGCCACCAGTGATTTGACGGGGCGGACAGATACGCAGTATTTT,CATSDLTGRTDTQYF
few,TRBV5-5,NA,TRBJ1-2,TGTGCCAGCAGCTGGGACGTGACAGCGACTAACTATGGCTACACCTTC,CASSWDVTATNYGYTF
NA,TRBV21-1,NA,TRBJ2-7,TGTGCCAGCAGCCAATCTGTGGTAGGACTCACCTACGAGCAGTACTTC,CASSQSVVGLTYEQYF
many,TRBV4-1,TRBD2,TRBJ2-3,TGCGCCAGCAGCCCCACTAGCGGGGGGGCCACAGATACGCAGTATTTT,CASSPTSGGATDTQYF
few,TRBV6-4,TRBD1,TRBJ1-2,TGTGCCAGCAGTGACGGCGGGACAGGTCTATATGGCTACACCTTC,CASSDGGTGLYGYTF
NA,TRBV18,NA,TRBJ1-5,TGTGCCAGCTCACCACTAGGACAGTCCCGAAACAATCAGCCCCAGCATTTT,CASSPLGQSRNNQPQHF
once,TRBV7-9,TRBD1,TRBJ2-7,TGTGCCAGCAGCCCCAGACAGGGGGCGGTCGAGCAGTACTTC,CASSPRQGAVEQYF
NA,TRBV7-2,NA,TRBJ1-5,TGTGCCAGCAGCTCACCTTCCCGGCCCCAGCATTTT,CASSSPSRPQHF
few,TRBV24-1,NA,TRBJ2-2,TGTGCCACCCAACCCGGGACAACTAACACCGGGGAGCTGTTTTTT,CATQPGTTNTGELFF
few,TRBV3-1,NA,TRBJ2-5,TGTGCCAGCAGCCAAAGGCGGCGGGAGACCCAGTACTTC,CASSQRRRETQYF
few,TRBV3-1,NA,TRBJ2-7,TGTGCCAGCAGCCAAACGAGGACAACCTACGAGCAGTACTTC,CASSQTRTTYEQYF
NA,TRBV24-1,NA,TRBJ2-1,TGTGCCACCAGTGATTCACCTACGGGGGCCAGTGTCAATGAGCAGTTCTTC,CATSDSPTGASVNEQFF
NA,TRBV13,NA,TRBJ2-3,TGTGCCAGCAGTCTCGGGCGGGGGCAAACTAGCACAGATACGCAGTATTTT,CASSLGRGQTSTDTQYF
few,TRBV20-1,NA,TRBJ2-3,TGCAGTGCTAGTAACCCTATTGTGGATACGCAGTATTTT,CSASNPIVDTQYF
NA,TRBV7-2,TRBD2,TRBJ2-7,TGTGCCAGCAGCCTACTAGCGGGAGTAAGCTCCTACGAGCAGTACTTC,CASSLLAGVSSYEQYF
NA,TRBV12-3/TRBV12-4,NA,TRBJ1-1,TGTGCCAGCAGAGAATCCGGCATTCAAGCTTTCTTT,CASRESGIQAFF
NA,TRBV7-2,NA,TRBJ2-7,TGTGCCAGCAGCTCCCCAAACTTGGGGCAGTACTTC,CASSSPNLGQYF
NA,TRBV24-1,TRBD2,TRBJ2-3,TGTGCCACCAGTAGTGCGGGAGCGGGCCCAGATACGCAGTATTTT,CATSSAGAGPDTQYF
NA,TRBV18,TRBD1,TRBJ1-2,TGTGCCAGCTCCGCCGGGACAGGAAACTATGGCTACACCTTC,CASSAGTGNYGYTF
few,TRBV7-6,TRBD2,TRBJ2-2,TGTGCCAGCAGCCATAATACAGCGGGGTCGGACACCGGGGAGCTGTTTTTT,CASSHNTAGSDTGELFF
NA,TRBV7-9,NA,TRBJ2-4,TGTGCCAGCAGCTTAGGTAGCTTAGAGGAGTACTTC,CASSLGSLEEYF
few,TRBV2,TRBD1,TRBJ2-6,TGTGCCAGCAGTGATAGGGGACAGGGGTTCCCTGGGGCCAACGTCCTGACTTTC,CASSDRGQGFPGANVLTF
few,TRBV27,TRBD2,TRBJ2-7,TGTGCCAGCAGCCCGGGGGCCGGGGGGGGCTCCTACGAGCAGTACTTC,CASSPGAGGGSYEQYF
NA,TRBV12-3/TRBV12-4,NA,TRBJ1-5,TGTGCCAGCAGTTTCCTTCCAGGCGTCAATCAGCCCCAGCATTTT,CASSFLPGVNQPQHF
once,TRBV3-1,TRBD2,TRBJ2-4,TGTGCCAGCAGCCAAGGGGGGGGTGCGGACATTCAGTACTTC,CASSQGGGADIQYF
few,TRBV5-5,TRBD1,TRBJ1-5,TGTGCCAGCAGCTTGTTGGACAGGGGGCATCGCAATCAGCCCCAGCATTTT,CASSLLDRGHRNQPQHF
few,TRBV5-1,TRBD2,TRBJ2-5,TGCGCCAGCAGCTTGGTGCGGGAGAGTCAAGAGACCCAGTACTTC,CASSLVRESQETQYF
many,TRBV5-1,NA,TRBJ2-3,TGCGCCAGCAGCCCACTTGGGGGGCCCACAGATACGCAGTATTTT,CASSPLGGPTDTQYF
NA,TRBV10-3,TRBD1,TRBJ1-5,TGTGCCATCAGTGGGACAGGGGATCAGCCCCAGCATTTT,CAISGTGDQPQHF
many,TRBV25-1,TRBD2,TRBJ2-5,TGTGCCAGCAGTGATCCCCCCCCTCTAGGTAGCGGGAGTGAAGAGACCCAGTACTTC,CASSDPPPLGSGSEETQYF
NA,TRBV24-1,TRBD2,TRBJ2-1,TGTGCCACCAGTGATTTCAGCGGGGGGATCGTCAATGAGCAGTTCTTC,CATSDFSGGIVNEQFF